These T cell receptor beta chains were read from a single sample in a study of beta chain features in type 1 diabetes. Only in-frame clones appear in the TCRdb table, and some are missing; sequencing was by immunoSEQ multiplex PCR. The table has 300,000 to 350,000 clones, 7% to 9% seen once. Input material: central memory CD4+ T cells from blood. These receptor sequences come from a young woman in good health. The CDR3 runs from the conserved cysteine through the conserved F or W. The D gene is left open where the match is weak. A row's size may be missing; if present it is once, few, many or a size class.

j_call clone_size v_call d_call cdr3_nt cdr3_aa
TRBJ2-1 - TRBV7-8 - TGTGCCAGCAGCTTAATGGGCAGGGGTGAGCAGTTCTTC CASSLMGRGEQFF
TRBJ2-3 few TRBV4-1 TRBD1 TGCGCCAGCAGCCAAGATGGACAGGGGGAAACTACGCAGTATTTT CASSQDGQGETTQYF
TRBJ2-1 - TRBV7-2 TRBD1 TGTGCCAGCAGCAACAGGGGGTACCGAAATGAGCAGTTCTTC CASSNRGYRNEQFF
TRBJ2-7 - TRBV7-9 - TGTGCCAGCAGCTTAGAGGGCCCTGAGCAGTACTTC CASSLEGPEQYF
TRBJ2-1 - TRBV7-8 - TGTGCCAGCAGCCCTCACCTAACCCTCCAGTTCTTC CASSPHLTLQFF
TRBJ2-3 few TRBV28 - TGTGCTTCATCTTGGCTGGGCACAGATACGCAGTATTTT CASSWLGTDTQYF
TRBJ2-3 few TRBV5-6 TRBD1 TGTGCCAGCAGCTGGGGGACAGGCGCAGATACGCAGTATTTT CASSWGTGADTQYF
TRBJ1-5 - TRBV15 - TGTGCCACCAGTTTCCGGGGAGGGCAGCCCCAGCATTTT CATSFRGGQPQHF
TRBJ2-1 - TRBV2 - TGTGCCAGCAGTGGACAGAACAATGAGCAGTTCTTC CASSGQNNEQFF
TRBJ2-3 few TRBV10-3 - TGTGCCAGCACTTACCATGCCACAGATACGCAGTATTTT CASTYHATDTQYF
TRBJ1-5 - TRBV7-8 - TGTGCCAGCAGCTTGGGCGATAGCAATCAGCCCCAGCATTTT CASSLGDSNQPQHF
TRBJ2-4 - TRBV6-5 - TGTGCCAGCAGCCAGGACAGTTTCAAAAACATTCAGTACTTC CASSQDSFKNIQYF
TRBJ2-2 - TRBV4-3 - TGCGCCAGCAGCTCCAGGGTTTCCGGGGAGCTGTTTTTT CASSSRVSGELFF
TRBJ2-7 few TRBV19 - TGTGCCAGTACCCAAGACCCAAGGGGCGAGCAGTACTTC CASTQDPRGEQYF
TRBJ2-7 few TRBV5-1 TRBD1 TGCGCCAGCAGGGCAGGGGGTTCCTACGAGCAGTACTTC CASRAGGSYEQYF
TRBJ2-3 many TRBV28 - TGTGCCAGCAGACTTCCCCCGCGGGATACGCAGTATTTT CASRLPPRDTQYF
TRBJ2-1 - TRBV9 - TGTGCCAGCAGCGTAGTGGGGGTAGGAATAGGTGAGCAGTTCTTC CASSVVGVGIGEQFF
TRBJ2-7 few TRBV7-6 TRBD2 TGTGCCAGCAGCTCGGGGGGGACTAGCGAGTACGAGCAGTACTTC CASSSGGTSEYEQYF
TRBJ2-1 few TRBV28 TRBD1 TGTGCCAGCAGTTTCAGGGCAGGGGGCTCCTACAATGAGCAGTTCTTC CASSFRAGGSYNEQFF
TRBJ2-2 - TRBV29-1 TRBD2 TGCAGCGTTCGACTAGCAGCTAACACCGGGGAGCTGTTTTTT CSVRLAANTGELFF
TRBJ2-6 - TRBV4-2 TRBD2 TGTGCCAGCAGCCCGGGGGGGGCTCTGGTTGCCAACGTCCTGACTTTC CASSPGGALVANVLTF
TRBJ2-2 few TRBV7-2 - TGTGCCAGCAGCTTACTGTTCGGGGGGGAGCTGTTTTTT CASSLLFGGELFF
TRBJ1-1 - TRBV10-3 - TGTGCCATCAGTGAGGGATTTGTCAACACTGAAGCTTTCTTT CAISEGFVNTEAFF
TRBJ2-3 - TRBV7-9 - TGTGCCAGCAGCTTAGGAGCGGCCCAAGGCGCAGATACGCAGTATTTT CASSLGAAQGADTQYF
TRBJ2-4 few TRBV27 TRBD1 TGTGCCAGCAGACCGGGACAGGTTGTGAAAAACATTCAGTACTTC CASRPGQVVKNIQYF
TRBJ1-2 - TRBV7-3 TRBD1 TGTGCCAGCAGCTTAGGGACAGGGTTTGGCTACACCTTC CASSLGTGFGYTF
TRBJ1-1 - TRBV28 - TGTGCCAGCACTGGCGCAATGAACACTGAAGCTTTCTTT CASTGAMNTEAFF
TRBJ2-2 few TRBV9 TRBD2 TGTGCCAGCAGCGCGGCCGGGACTAGTTTCTCAGCCATGGCGAACACCGGGGAGCTGTTTTTT CASSAAGTSFSAMANTGELFF
TRBJ2-3 - TRBV4-2 - TGTGCCAGCAGCCAAGATGGAGTTTGGGGCTCTACTACAGATACGCAGTATTTT CASSQDGVWGSTTDTQYF
TRBJ1-2 many TRBV23-1 TRBD1 TGCGCCAGCAGTCCACGGACAGGGGAGTATCACTATGGCTACACCTTC CASSPRTGEYHYGYTF
TRBJ2-5 few TRBV7-2 - TGTGCCAGCAGCATTGCACAGGGCGGGACCCAGTACTTC CASSIAQGGTQYF
TRBJ2-6 few TRBV6-6 - TGTGCCAGCAGTCCAGCTGGGGCCAACGTCCTGACTTTC CASSPAGANVLTF
TRBJ1-1 - TRBV28 TRBD1 TGTGCCAGCAGTCCCGGGGACAGGAGAGGCACTGAAGCTTTCTTT CASSPGDRRGTEAFF
TRBJ2-7 - TRBV11-2 - TGTGCCAGCAGCGCACAGGGTGCGGCAGTGGGGTACGAGCAGTACTTC CASSAQGAAVGYEQYF
TRBJ2-7 - TRBV10-3 TRBD2 TGTGCCATCAGGAACCCTAGCGGGAGTGTTTACGAGCAGTACTTC CAIRNPSGSVYEQYF